This T cell receptor (beta chain) stems from a study of regulatory T cells in long-lasting Graves disease. V shed 1 base and J shed 3 bases, with 12 bases lying between them. This CDR3 has 16 amino acids. Stated time point: newly diagnosed GD, antithyroid drugs for less than 3 months. The TCR library was made from RNA extracted from PBMCs. This clonotype occurred many times. Both iRepertoire HTBI primers and Arm-PCR of CDR3 regions were used to build the TCR beta libraries. TCRdb re-called the multiplex PCR reads through MiXCR, storing one row per CDR3 protein. Here the sample spans about 540,000 distinct CDR3 sequences, roughly 13% being singletons. These data also formed part of another study, on T cells in Graves' hyperthyroidism and ophthalmopathy. According to that study: Clinical symptoms, serum thyroxine and TRAb, thyroid ultrasound and orbital computed tomography together formed the diagnostic basis.

This receptor was taken from a man between 25 and 39 years old with Graves disease. The sample here was peripheral blood mononuclear cells (PBMCs), taken at new diagnosis, from a patient treated with antithyroid drugs. The V gene is TRBV12-3 or TRBV12-4, the J gene TRBJ1-4; D ambiguous. The CDR3 spells CASSLGPVRANEKLFF. CDR3 bases: TGTGCCAGCAGTTTAGGCCCAGTTCGCGCTAATGAAAAACTGTTTTTT.